Below are 16 T cell receptor beta chains sequenced from a single sample in a study of T cell repertoires in cytomegalovirus infection (dated by TCRdb to between 2018 and 2021). The instrument was an Illumina HiSeq 1500. The public reads were reprocessed in TCRdb via fastp at Q25 and MiXCR, keeping in-frame beta chains. Rows matching on CDR3 protein sequence are summarized as one entry with the most common DNA and genes. The sample data list approximately 500,000 distinct CDR3 sequences, and approximately 10% of these were observed just once. In total, the top ten clones hold approximately 10% of the sample. Sequencing was performed on PBMCs. The source of these receptors is a human donor in good health (CMV status not recorded). Some clones in this sample may be carry-over from other donors' samples.

V gene TRBV27 combines with J gene TRBJ1-2; TRBD1 agrees at 9 bases. The CDR3 is 13 residues long. Germline-derived CDR1 and CDR2 are MNHEY and SMNVEV (reference sequence). V lost 4 bases, J lost 14 bases, and 11 bases stayed unmatched. This CDR3 reads CASSSSVLDRGTF. The CDR3 DNA is TGTGCCAGCAGTTCCAGCGTTTTGGACAGGGGAACCTTC.

The genes are TRBV20-1 and TRBJ2-7; the D is unclear. CDR1 DFQATT and CDR2 SNEGSKA come from the germline V gene (reference sequence). Between the trimmed V and J ends, which lost 1 base and 0 bases, there was a span of 7 bases. The CDR3 has 13 amino acids. CDR3 bases: TGCAGTGCTAGAGCAACACTCTCCTACGAGCAGTACTTC. Translation: CSARATLSYEQYF.

This clonotype occurred many times. The rearrangement links TRBV28 to TRBJ1-3; D is unclear. Between the trimmed V and J ends, which lost 2 bases and 0 bases, there was a span of 23 bases. Germline V gene lookup returns CDR1 MDHEN and CDR2 SYDVKM. The CDR3 is 20 amino acids. Here the CDR3 reads CASSLKYRQTRPDSGNTIYF. CDR3 bases: TGTGCCAGCAGTTTAAAGTATCGGCAGACGCGACCGGACTCTGGAAACACCATATATTTT.

This clonotype was picked up many times. The chain couples TRBV6-1 to TRBJ2-1; 8 nucleotides line up with TRBD2. Germline V CDR1 and CDR2: MNHNS, SASEGT. V gave up 8 bases and J gave up 4 bases; unmatched junction bases: 10. This CDR3 is built from 15 residues. The chain's CDR3 is CASHSGTGRYNEQFF. The CDR3 DNA reads as TGTGCCAGCCATAGCGGGACCGGTAGGTACAATGAGCAGTTCTTC.

This clonotype was recorded many times. The chain employs TRBV15 and TRBJ1-5; D may be TRBD1 (6 bases). CDR3 length equals 15 residues. The germline V gene encodes CDR1 LNHNV and CDR2 YYDKDF (reference sequence). With 4 bases removed from V and 6 bases from J, the gap between germline ends came to 16 bases. In DNA form, the CDR3 reads TGTGCCACCAGCATGGAACAGGGAAGAGGTCAGCCCCAGCATTTT. Encoded protein: CATSMEQGRGQPQHF.

This clonotype was observed a few times. The chain carries TRBV29-1 and TRBJ1-2, with 7 bases matching TRBD1. The germline V gene encodes CDR1 SQVTM and CDR2 ANQGSEA. Unmatched junction bases numbered 9, after V lost 7 bases and J lost 7 bases. The CDR3 has 12 residues. The CDR3 nucleotides read TGCAGCGCCGGACAGGAGGAATCTGGCTACACCTTC. It specifies CSAGQEESGYTF.

This clonotype appeared once. CDR3 DNA sequence: TGTGCCAGTAGTATCGGGTCGGCGAACACCGGGGAGCTGTTTTTT. Residues: CASSIGSANTGELFF. This sequence joins TRBV19 and TRBJ2-2; no definite D call. The CDR3 length is 15 residues. V gave up 3 bases and J gave up 0 bases, with 8 bases separating them. Germline loops: CDR1 LNHDA, CDR2 SQIVND (reference sequence). Based on the CDR3 plus reference TRBV19 and TRBJ2-2, the full variable domain is DGGITQSPKYLFRKEGQNVTLSCEQNLNHDAMYWYRQDPGQGLRLIYYSQIVNDFQKGDIAEGYSVSREKKESFPLTVTSAQKNPTAFYLCASSIGSANTGELFFGEGSRLTVL.

At least ten counts were recorded for this clonotype. This chain's CDR3 is CASSLALGGGQDQPQHF. As DNA, the CDR3 is TGTGCCAGCAGCTTAGCGCTCGGGGGGGGGCAAGATCAGCCCCAGCATTTT. This chain uses TRBV7-2 with TRBJ1-5; maybe TRBD1 (6 bases). V was trimmed by 0 bases and J by 5 bases, leaving 17 bases between them. Germline assignment: CDR1 SGHTA and CDR2 FQGNSA. The CDR3 consists of 17 residues.

This clonotype was observed at least ten times. This chain's CDR3 is CASSPGVVLLNEQYF. The DNA for the CDR3 is TGTGCCAGCAGCCCCGGAGTGGTACTCCTGAACGAGCAGTACTTC. The rearrangement uses TRBV28 and TRBJ2-7; D unresolved. Germline V gene lookup returns CDR1 MDHEN and CDR2 SYDVKM. There are 15 residues in the CDR3. Trimming cost V 6 bases and J 5 bases, with 20 bases left between them.

This clonotype was counted only a few times. The genes are TRBV28 and TRBJ2-6; TRBD2 is a possible D gene (6 bases). The V gene lost 6 bases and the J gene lost 0 bases, with 24 bases spanning the gap. In germline, CDR1 is MDHEN, CDR2 SYDVKM. The CDR3 runs to 20 residues. CDR3 sequence: CASRIPEGAATPSGANVLTF. The CDR3 DNA reads TGTGCCAGCAGGATCCCGGAGGGCGCTGCAACCCCCTCTGGGGCCAACGTCCTGACTTTC.

This clonotype was recorded a few times. This chain uses TRBV9 with TRBJ2-7; 7 bases line up with TRBD2. Unmatched junction bases numbered 9, after V lost 4 bases and J lost 2 bases. The CDR3 spans 15 residues. Germline CDR1 is SGDLS and CDR2 is YYNGEE. The CDR3 DNA sequence: TGTGCCAGCAGCACGGGACTATCACTCCCCTACGAGCAGTACTTC. Protein product: CASSTGLSLPYEQYF.

This clonotype was counted ten times or more. This rearrangement joins TRBV6-2 or TRBV6-3 to TRBJ2-1; 7 bases agree with TRBD1. Germline CDR1 reads MNHEY; CDR2 reads SVGEGT. The length of the CDR3 is 11 residues. CDR3 bases: TGTGAAACGGCAGGGGGTGATGAGCAGTTCTTC. This translates into CETAGGDEQFF.

This clonotype occurred a few times. The chain has TRBV29-1 and TRBJ2-5, with 12 bases that match TRBD2. Unmatched junction bases numbered 11, after V lost 8 bases and J lost 4 bases. Germline V gene data show CDR1 as SQVTM and CDR2 as ANQGSEA. The CDR3 length is 15 residues. CDR3 in amino acids: CSLGTSGPRGETQYF. Here the CDR3 DNA reads TGCAGCCTGGGGACTAGCGGGCCGAGAGGAGAGACCCAGTACTTC.

Many counts were recorded for this clonotype. This sequence joins TRBV15 and TRBJ2-2, with 7 bases that match TRBD1. From germline, CDR1 is LNHNV and CDR2 YYDKDF (reference sequence). V lost 1 base, J lost 7 bases, and 6 bases stayed unmatched. This CDR3 has 15 amino acids. As DNA, the CDR3 is TGTGCCACCAGCAGAGTGATGACAGGGAACGGGGAGCTGTTTTTT. It yields the protein CATSRVMTGNGELFF.

This clonotype occurred many times. The chain employs TRBV25-1 and TRBJ2-3, with D possibly being TRBD1 or TRBD2 (6 bases each). This CDR3 has 15 residues. V was clipped by 3 bases and J by 0 bases, with 10 bases between them. Germline values: CDR1 MGHDK, CDR2 SYGVNS. The DNA of the CDR3 is TGTGCCAGCAGTGACGCGGGACAAAGCACAGATACGCAGTATTTT. Its translation is CASSDAGQSTDTQYF.

There are many counts of this clonotype. This chain links TRBV7-2 with TRBJ2-3; TRBD1 or TRBD2 may be the D gene (5 bases each). Per the germline V gene, CDR1 is SGHTA and CDR2 is FQGNSA. The V gene lost 3 bases and the J gene lost 14 bases, with 21 bases spanning the gap. This CDR3 has 14 amino acids. The CDR3: CASSLGVGTDGGYF. CDR3 bases: TGTGCCAGCAGCTTGGGGGTCGGGACCGACGGTGGGTATTTT.